A few counts support the clone carrying this TCR beta chain. Antigen: not known. Germline values: CDR1 SGHTA, CDR2 FQGNSA. V was cut by 1 base and J by 4 bases, with 10 bases left in between. The CDR3 spans 14 residues. This entry comes from a study of cytomegalovirus exposure and HLA in healthy donors. Points from the study as a whole: A few CMV-associated chains proved CMV antigen-specific in vitro.

Vbeta (60) and Jbeta (13) primers were used in the PCR. Sequencing used immunoSEQ multiplex PCR; TCRdb keeps in-frame clones, though not all of them. The data show 150,000 or so clones, about 70% seen once. This chain joins TRBV7-2 and TRBJ2-5, with no clear D. The sequence was collected from a male donor in good health and CMV-seronegative. The source material was PBMCs. The chain's CDR3 is CASSLVAGSETQYF. CDR3 in DNA: TGTGCCAGCAGCTTAGTGGCAGGTTCAGAGACCCAGTACTTC.